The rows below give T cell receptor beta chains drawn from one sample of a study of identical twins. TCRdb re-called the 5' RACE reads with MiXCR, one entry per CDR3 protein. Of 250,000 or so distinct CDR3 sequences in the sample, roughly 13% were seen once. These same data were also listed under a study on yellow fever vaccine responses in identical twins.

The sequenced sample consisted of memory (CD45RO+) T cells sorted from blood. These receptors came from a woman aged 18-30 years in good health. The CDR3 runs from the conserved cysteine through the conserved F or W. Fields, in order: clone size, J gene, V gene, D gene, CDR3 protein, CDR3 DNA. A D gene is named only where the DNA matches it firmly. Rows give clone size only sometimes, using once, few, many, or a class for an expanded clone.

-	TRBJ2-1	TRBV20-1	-	CSVSTSYNEQFF	TGCAGTGTGAGCACCTCCTACAATGAGCAGTTCTTC
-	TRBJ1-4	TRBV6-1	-	CASSERSNEKLFF	TGTGCCAGCAGTGAAAGGAGTAATGAAAAACTGTTTTTT
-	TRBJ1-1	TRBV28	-	CASSLSWGNTEAFF	TGTGCCAGCAGTTTATCGTGGGGGAACACTGAAGCTTTCTTT
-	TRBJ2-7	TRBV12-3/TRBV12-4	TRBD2	CASTRGTSGNPMYEQYF	TGTGCCAGCACCCGCGGGACTAGCGGGAACCCGATGTACGAGCAGTACTTC
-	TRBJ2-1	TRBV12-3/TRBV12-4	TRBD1	CASSLGTGRKNEQFF	TGTGCCAGCAGTTTAGGGACAGGCAGGAAGAATGAGCAGTTCTTC
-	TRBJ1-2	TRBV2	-	CASSESVFPGYTF	TGTGCCAGCAGTGAGTCGGTTTTTCCTGGCTACACCTTC
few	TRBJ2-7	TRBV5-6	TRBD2	CASSFSGRSYEQYF	TGTGCCAGCAGCTTTAGCGGGAGATCCTACGAGCAGTACTTC
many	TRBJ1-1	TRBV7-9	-	CASSPGLVSEAFF	TGTGCCAGCAGCCCCGGGTTGGTTTCTGAAGCTTTCTTT
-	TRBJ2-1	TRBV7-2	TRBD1	CASSLGRDRGRRNEQFF	TGTGCCAGCAGCTTAGGCCGGGACAGGGGGAGACGCAATGAGCAGTTCTTC
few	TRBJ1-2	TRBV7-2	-	CASSFFSQGSDNYGYTF	TGTGCCAGCAGCTTCTTCTCACAGGGTTCCGATAACTATGGCTACACCTTC
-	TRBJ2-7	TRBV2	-	CASSEALYEQYF	TGTGCCAGCAGTGAAGCGCTTTACGAGCAGTACTTC
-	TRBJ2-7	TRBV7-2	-	CASSFRARYEQYF	TGTGCCAGCAGCTTCAGGGCACGCTACGAGCAGTACTTC
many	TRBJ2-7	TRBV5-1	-	CASSISGAYEQYF	TGCGCCAGCAGCATTAGCGGAGCCTACGAGCAGTACTTC
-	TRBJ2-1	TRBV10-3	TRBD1	CAIRGQGSSYNEQFF	TGTGCCATCAGGGGACAGGGGAGCTCCTACAATGAGCAGTTCTTC
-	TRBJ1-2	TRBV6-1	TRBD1	CASRRGQGADYTF	TGTGCCAGCAGGCGAGGGCAGGGGGCTGACTACACCTTC